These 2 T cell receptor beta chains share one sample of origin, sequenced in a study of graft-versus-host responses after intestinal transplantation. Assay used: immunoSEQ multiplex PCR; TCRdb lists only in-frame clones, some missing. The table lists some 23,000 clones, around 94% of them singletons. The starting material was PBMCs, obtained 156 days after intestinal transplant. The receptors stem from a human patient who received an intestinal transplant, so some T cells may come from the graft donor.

The DNA of the CDR3 is TGTGCCAGCAGCTCGAAACAGGGGGAGGGTGAAGCTTTCTTT. Protein product: CASSSKQGEGEAFF. The chain recombines TRBV7-2 with TRBJ1-1; 8 bases are shared with TRBD1. V lost 4 bases and J lost 7; bases outside the gene matches: 8. CDR1 and CDR2 (germline): SGHTA, FQGNSA. This CDR3 has 14 residues.

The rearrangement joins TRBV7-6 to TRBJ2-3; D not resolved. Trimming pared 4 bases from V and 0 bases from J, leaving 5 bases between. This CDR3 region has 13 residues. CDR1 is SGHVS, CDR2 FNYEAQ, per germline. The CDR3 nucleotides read TGTGCCAGCAGCTGGCCTAGCACAGATACGCAGTATTTT. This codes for CASSWPSTDTQYF.